One sample yielded the 16 T cell receptor beta chains listed below, sequenced in a study of blood T cell repertoires in COVID-19. TCRdb's copy holds only in-frame clones and misses some; the assay was immunoSEQ multiplex PCR. This table holds about 50,000 clones, over 80% found once. Sequenced input: peripheral blood. The receptors were gathered from a man aged 65 to 79 with active COVID-19.

The V call is TRBV27, the J call TRBJ2-5; 7 bases map to TRBD2. The CDR3 has 14 residues. Germline CDR1 reads MNHEY; CDR2 reads SMNVEV (reference sequence). The V and J ends lost 6 bases and 4 bases, in that order; junction bases with no gene match: 8. The CDR3 region is CASRQLASRETQYF. The CDR3 DNA sequence: TGTGCCAGCAGGCAACTAGCGAGTCGAGAGACCCAGTACTTC.

This chain joins TRBV5-1 and TRBJ2-3; 7 bases fit TRBD1. The germline V gene encodes CDR1 SGHRS and CDR2 YFSETQ. After removal of 7 bases from V and 6 bases from J, the junction contained 14 bases not matched to a gene. The CDR3 loop spans 15 amino acids. For the CDR3, the DNA is TGCGCCAGCGCAGAAACAGGGGCCGCCTCCGATACGCAGTATTTT. Translated: CASAETGAASDTQYF.

This rearrangement joins TRBV13 to TRBJ2-5; D possibly corresponds to TRBD1 (5 bases). V was pared by 1 base and J by 7 bases, with 13 bases between. This CDR3 has 14 residues. Germline V lookup: CDR1 PRHDT, CDR2 FYEKMQ (reference sequence). CDR3 bases: TGTGCCAGCAGCTTAGAGGGGCGACGGGCGACCCAGTACTTC. This sequence encodes CASSLEGRRATQYF.

The chain employs TRBV27 and TRBJ1-6; D remains unclear. The V and J ends lost 0 bases and 9 bases respectively, with 15 bases between them. The germline V gene encodes CDR1 MNHEY and CDR2 SMNVEV (reference sequence). The CDR3 is 16 amino acids. CDR3 sequence (DNA): TGTGCCAGCAGTTTATCTACCACGGGTCGCGGTTCACCCCTCCACTTT. Amino acids: CASSLSTTGRGSPLHF.

There are a few counts of this clone. V gene TRBV6-2 or TRBV6-3 combines with J gene TRBJ1-1, with D unresolved. The V end was cut by 1 base, the J end by 3 bases, with 6 bases between. CDR1 is MNHEY and CDR2 is SVGEGT in the germline V gene. The length of the CDR3 is 13 residues. CDR3 amino acids: CASSYYRDTEAFF. The CDR3 DNA is TGTGCCAGCAGTTACTACCGAGACACTGAAGCTTTCTTT.

V gene TRBV19 combines with J gene TRBJ2-3; 7 nucleotides align to TRBD2. Germline V gene sequence: CDR1 LNHDA, CDR2 SQIVND (reference sequence). This CDR3 comprises 18 residues. The trim removed 1 base at V and 3 bases at J, leaving 13 bases unmatched. For the CDR3, the DNA is TGTGCCAGTAGTATAGGTGGGGGGGTCGCATATTGGACAGATACGCAGTATTTT. This gives the protein CASSIGGGVAYWTDTQYF.

This clone has a handful of counts. The CDR3 here is CASSPGGDGLYGYTF. DNA of the CDR3: TGTGCCAGCAGTCCAGGAGGGGACGGTCTCTATGGCTACACCTTC. The chain has TRBV28 and TRBJ1-2, with D perhaps TRBD1 (5 bases). CDR3 length equals 15 residues. Germline loops: CDR1 MDHEN, CDR2 SYDVKM. V was shortened by 5 bases and J by 4 bases, with 17 bases between the two germline ends.

The rearrangement joins TRBV25-1 to TRBJ1-3; D remains unclear. Germline lookup yields CDR1 MGHDK and CDR2 SYGVNS. CDR3 length: 13 residues. The CDR3 DNA follows: TGTGCTTCCAGCGACTTCTCTGGAAACACCATATATTTT. It encodes CASSDFSGNTIYF.

This sequence joins TRBV18 and TRBJ1-5; D unresolved. Germline CDR1 is KGHSH and CDR2 is LQKENI. The CDR3 sequence is 15 residues long. Trimming removed 3 bases from V and 5 bases from J, with 14 bases in between. The CDR3 nucleotides are TGTGCCAGCTCACCGAGGGTTGGCGCGGATCAGCCCCAGCATTTT. This sequence encodes CASSPRVGADQPQHF.

The gene calls are TRBV7-2 and TRBJ1-3, with D possibly being TRBD1 (6 bases). CDR1 is SGHTA, CDR2 FQGNSA, per germline. V was trimmed by 5 bases and J by 0 bases, leaving 11 bases between them. CDR3 length: 15 amino acids. This chain's CDR3 is CASSVTGSSGNTIYF. As DNA, the CDR3 is TGTGCCAGCAGCGTGACAGGTAGCTCTGGAAACACCATATATTTT.

The rearrangement links TRBV6-5 to TRBJ1-5; D not resolved. This CDR3 has 13 residues. Trimming removed 2 bases from V and 7 bases from J, with 9 bases in between. Germline V gene sequence: CDR1 MNHEY, CDR2 SVGAGI. The CDR3 coding sequence is TGTGCCAGCAGTTACGGGAGAGGACAGCCCCAGCATTTT. This encodes CASSYGRGQPQHF.

Note on this clone: This CDR3 is missing its conserved last phenylalanine or tryptophan, likely due to a read error. The limits of the CDR3 on the DNA are not certain, so only TCRdb's listed CDR3 is given. V gene TRBV23-1 combines with J gene TRBJ2-7; TRBD1 was called by the table and not checked on the DNA. TRBV23-1 is an ORF, with its function uncertain. The CDR3 comprises 12 residues, both ends counted. CDR3 sequence: CASNIQTPTGGS.

This clone appeared a single time. This rearrangement joins TRBV18 to TRBJ2-7, with a possible D match to TRBD1 (6 bases). V lost 4 bases, J lost 5 bases, and 12 bases lay in between. The V gene's germline CDR1 is KGHSH and CDR2 LQKENI. The CDR3 totals 13 residues. For the CDR3, the DNA is TGTGCCAGCTCACTACAGGGTAACCACGAGCAGTACTTC. Translated: CASSLQGNHEQYF. The full variable domain, its missing parts supplied by reference TRBV18 and TRBJ2-7, is NAGVMQNPRHLVRRRGQEARLRCSPMKGHSHVYWYRQLPEEGLKFMVYLQKENIIDESGMPKERFSAEFPKEGPSILRIQQVVRGDSAAYFCASSLQGNHEQYFGPGTRLTVT.

This chain joins TRBV1 and TRBJ2-2; TRBD2 was called by the table and not checked on the DNA. TRBV1 counts as a pseudogene. CDR3 length equals 15 residues. The CDR3 DNA reads as TGCACCAGCAGCCACCATCTAGATAACACCGGGGAGCTGTTTTTT. Its translation: CTSSHHLDNTGELFF.

This chain links TRBV4-3 with TRBJ2-7, with D maybe TRBD2 (5 bases). Germline V gene sequence: CDR1 LGHNA, CDR2 YSLEER. With 1 base removed from V and 7 bases from J, the gap between germline ends came to 8 bases. CDR3 size: 12 residues. The CDR3 protein is CASSQGTGEQYF. In DNA form, the CDR3 reads TGCGCCAGCAGCCAAGGGACGGGGGAGCAGTACTTC.

The V and J genes are TRBV18 and TRBJ1-5, with 9 positions matching TRBD1. Unmatched junction bases numbered 4, after V lost 3 bases and J lost 7 bases. The germline gives CDR1 KGHSH, CDR2 LQKENI. The CDR3 sequence is 14 residues long. The CDR3 spells CASSPGTGTQPQHF. In DNA, the CDR3 is TGTGCCAGCTCACCCGGGACAGGGACCCAGCCCCAGCATTTT.